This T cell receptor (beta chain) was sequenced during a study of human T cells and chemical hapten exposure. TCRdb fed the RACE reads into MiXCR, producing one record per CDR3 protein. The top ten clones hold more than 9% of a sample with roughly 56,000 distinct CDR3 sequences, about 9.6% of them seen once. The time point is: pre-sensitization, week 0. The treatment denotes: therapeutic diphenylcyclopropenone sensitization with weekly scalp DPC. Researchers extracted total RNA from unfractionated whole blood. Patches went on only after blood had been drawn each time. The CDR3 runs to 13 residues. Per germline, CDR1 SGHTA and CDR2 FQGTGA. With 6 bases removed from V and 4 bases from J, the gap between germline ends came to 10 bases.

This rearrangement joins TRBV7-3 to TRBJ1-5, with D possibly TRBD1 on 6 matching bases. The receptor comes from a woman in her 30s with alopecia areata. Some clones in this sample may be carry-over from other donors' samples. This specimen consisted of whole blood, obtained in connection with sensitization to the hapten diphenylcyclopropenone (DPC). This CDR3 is CASSTGLNQPQHF. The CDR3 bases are TGTGCCAGCAGTACAGGGTTAAATCAGCCCCAGCATTTT.